The following is a T cell receptor (beta chain) sequence with its context. Recruitment covered about 25 US areas and drew participants whose ages spanned roughly 18 to 89 years. Germline V gene lookup returns CDR1 LNHDA and CDR2 SQIVND (reference sequence). The CDR3 has 15 residues. V was pared by 3 bases and J by 4 bases, with 3 bases of the junction left unmatched. The authors' processing: Amplified reference gene primers provided the basis for estimating nucleated cell counts. Libraries were prepared by immunoSEQ multiplex PCR; TCRdb keeps only in-frame clonotypes and omits some of them. V, J and clone size are taken as reported in that table, and D and trimming were inferred from the DNA itself. The repertoire holds under 300,000 clones, around 90% seen once, with 0.95% to 1.5% in the top ten. This sample was taken from a study of blood T cell repertoires in COVID-19.

The chain carries TRBV19 and TRBJ2-2, with TRBD1 matching 9 bases. The clonotype comes from a human donor in a cohort exposed to, infected with or recovered from COVID-19 (not recorded which). The donor label of this sample is uncertain. The sequencing input was PBMCs or T cells enriched from blood (not recorded which). CDR3 protein: CASSITGGGTGELFF. The CDR3 DNA reads TGTGCCAGTAGTATTACAGGGGGCGGCACCGGGGAGCTGTTTTTT.